These 12 T cell receptor beta chains originate from one sample sequenced in a study of early T cells in non-severe SARS-CoV-2 infection. TCRdb re-derived calls from the 5' RACE reads in MiXCR, one entry per CDR3 protein. The profile shows roughly 63,000 distinct CDR3 sequences, 9.5% to 15% of them singletons. The specimen was whole blood. Receptors were obtained from an adult who was a healthcare worker with PCR-confirmed SARS-CoV-2 infection or an uninfected control (not recorded which).

The chain uses TRBV5-1 and TRBJ2-3; D uncertain. The length of the CDR3 is 15 residues. V was cut by 5 bases and J by 1 base, with 14 bases left in between. Germline V CDR1 and CDR2: SGHRS, YFSETQ. CDR3 region: CASRPIEAGTDTQYF. Here the CDR3 DNA reads TGCGCCAGCAGGCCTATCGAGGCCGGCACAGATACGCAGTATTTT.

In this sample, this clonotype turned up a few times. The chain links TRBV5-1 to TRBJ1-1; D might be TRBD1 (5 bases). The V end was cut by 2 bases, the J end by 5 bases, with 16 bases between. Germline CDR1 and CDR2: SGHRS and YFSETQ. The CDR3 is made up of 15 amino acids. The CDR3 region is CASSFQYTGGTEAFF. DNA of the CDR3: TGCGCCAGCAGCTTTCAGTACACCGGGGGTACTGAAGCTTTCTTT.

CDR3 loop: CASSPGTSGVDEQFF. The CDR3 nucleotides read TGTGCCAGCAGCCCCGGGACTAGCGGCGTGGATGAGCAGTTCTTC. The V gene is TRBV9, the J gene TRBJ2-1; TRBD2 agrees at 11 bases. Unmatched junction bases numbered 8, after V lost 4 bases and J lost 8 bases. The CDR3 has 15 amino acids. Germline V gene sequence: CDR1 SGDLS, CDR2 YYNGEE.

The table lists this clonotype with many counts. This chain uses TRBV18 with TRBJ1-1; maybe TRBD1 (5 bases). The CDR3 is made up of 13 amino acids. Germline values: CDR1 KGHSH, CDR2 LQKENI. V gave up 5 bases and J gave up 1 base, with 8 bases separating them. CDR3 residues: CASSSTGNTEAFF. The CDR3 coding sequence is TGTGCCAGCTCAAGCACAGGGAACACTGAAGCTTTCTTT.

The rearrangement uses TRBV5-5 and TRBJ2-7; no reliable D call. The germline CDR1 and CDR2 sequences are SGHKS and YYEKEE (reference sequence). This CDR3 comprises 11 residues. V dropped 6 bases and J dropped 7 bases, with 11 bases sitting between them. The CDR3 region has the DNA TGTGCCAGCACCCTGAAGGCTGAGCAGTACTTC. Amino acids: CASTLKAEQYF.

This clonotype was recorded many times. This chain uses TRBV7-7 with TRBJ2-5; D is perhaps TRBD2 (5 bases). CDR3 length equals 14 residues. The V gene's germline CDR1 is SSHAT and CDR2 FNYEAQ (reference sequence). The V end was cut by 2 bases, the J end by 2 bases, with 9 bases between. The CDR3 region has the DNA TGTGCCAGCAGCTTAAGCAGCGGACAAGAGACCCAGTACTTC. Translating gives CASSLSSGQETQYF.

The table lists this clonotype with many counts. The chain employs TRBV18 and TRBJ1-1; 10 bases align to TRBD1. The CDR3 contains 14 residues. CDR1 is KGHSH, CDR2 LQKENI, per germline. V was clipped by 3 bases and J by 5 bases; unmatched bases: 3. For the CDR3, the DNA is TGTGCCAGCTCACCCGACAGGGGGCTTACTGAAGCTTTCTTT. Its protein product is CASSPDRGLTEAFF.

The chain uses TRBV29-1 and TRBJ2-2, with a tentative D call TRBD1 (6 bases). CDR3 length: 15 amino acids. V was trimmed by 1 base and J by 6 bases, leaving 15 bases between them. Germline V gives CDR1 SQVTM, CDR2 ANQGSEA. The CDR3 is CSVEVYLGGSGELFF. The CDR3 bases are TGCAGCGTTGAAGTCTACCTAGGGGGATCCGGGGAGCTGTTTTTT.

This clonotype was seen repeatedly, ten times or more. CDR3 nucleotide sequence: TGTGCCAGCAGCTTTACACCCTCGTGGGATGAGCAGTTCTTC. It encodes CASSFTPSWDEQFF. The rearrangement uses TRBV7-6 and TRBJ2-1; no reliable D call. Trimming cost V 3 bases and J 8 bases, with 14 bases left between them. Germline V gives CDR1 SGHVS, CDR2 FNYEAQ. The CDR3 is made up of 14 amino acids.

In this sample, this clonotype turned up many times. CDR3 protein: CASSGGTALGETQYF. The CDR3 DNA reads TGTGCCAGCAGCGGTGGGACCGCCCTGGGGGAGACCCAGTACTTC. This sequence joins TRBV9 and TRBJ2-5; D possibly matches TRBD1 or TRBD2 (5 bases each). Trimming removed 3 bases from V and 5 bases from J, with 17 bases in between. This CDR3 has 15 residues. Per the germline V gene, CDR1 is SGDLS and CDR2 is YYNGEE. Supplemented by reference TRBV9 and TRBJ2-5, the full variable domain reads DSGVTQTPKHLITATGQRVTLRCSPRSGDLSVYWYQQSLDQGLQFLIQYYNGEERAKGNILERFSAQQFPDLHSELNLSSLELGDSALYFCASSGGTALGETQYFGPGTRLLVL.

This clonotype was found a few times. V is TRBV27 and J is TRBJ1-1; D unclear. The CDR3 covers 15 residues. The V gene's germline CDR1 is MNHEY and CDR2 SMNVEV (reference sequence). The V gene lost 0 bases and the J gene lost 3 bases, with 11 bases spanning the gap. The CDR3 DNA reads as TGTGCCAGCAGTTTATCGAGAGGTCAGGACACTGAAGCTTTCTTT. Translated, it gives CASSLSRGQDTEAFF.

The sample holds many counts of this clonotype. The genes are TRBV20-1 and TRBJ2-7; 9 bases match TRBD2. The CDR3 sequence is 13 residues long. CDR1 DFQATT and CDR2 SNEGSKA come from the germline V gene (reference sequence). J was trimmed by 5 bases and V by 3 bases; bases with no gene match: 5. DNA for the CDR3: TGCAGTGCTAGGAGGGGACTAGCACACGAGCAGTACTTC. Protein sequence: CSARRGLAHEQYF.